These 12 T cell receptor beta chains originate from one sample sequenced in a study of T cell repertoires in cytomegalovirus infection. Using its own MiXCR run on the reads, TCRdb lists one record per CDR3 protein. The profile shows roughly 570,000 distinct CDR3 sequences, approximately 40% of them singletons. What these receptors recognize is not known. The specimen comprised cultured PBMCs, sampled from culture after CMV antigen stimulation. The receptors were sampled from a human donor in good health (CMV status not recorded). Some clones in this sample may be carry-over from other donors' samples.

V gene TRBV6-4 combines with J gene TRBJ2-3; 9 nucleotides line up with TRBD2. V trimming: 2 bases; J trimming: 5 bases; junction bases outside the gene matches: 5. The CDR3 consists of 15 residues. Germline CDR1 MRHNA, CDR2 SNTAGT. The CDR3 region is CASSDVAGGRDTQYF. CDR3 DNA: TGTGCCAGCAGTGACGTTGCGGGGGGGCGAGATACGCAGTATTTT.

This clonotype was found a few times. The chain joins TRBV7-9 to TRBJ1-3; TRBD1 matches at 8 bases. V lost 2 bases and J lost 0; bases outside the gene matches: 3. Germline CDR1 and CDR2: SEHNR and FQNEAQ (reference sequence). The CDR3 is 16 amino acids. The CDR3, as DNA: TGTGCCAGCAGCTTACCTGACAGGGGCTCTGGAAACACCATATATTTT. Encoded protein: CASSLPDRGSGNTIYF.

The chain is built from TRBV29-1 and TRBJ1-4; TRBD1 matches at 8 bases. CDR1 is SQVTM, CDR2 ANQGSEA, per germline. This CDR3 spans 12 amino acids. V lost 7 bases, J lost 8 bases, and 6 bases stayed unmatched. CDR3 residues: CSARDRWEKLFF. The CDR3 DNA sequence: TGCAGCGCCCGGGACAGGTGGGAAAAACTGTTTTTT.

The V call is TRBV6-2 or TRBV6-3, the J call TRBJ2-4; possibly TRBD2 for D (6 bases). This CDR3 is 12 amino acids long. V shed 5 bases and J shed 8 bases, with 10 bases lying between them. The V gene's germline CDR1 is MNHEY and CDR2 SVGEGT. The CDR3: CASSVGGYIQYF. CDR3 DNA sequence: TGTGCCAGCAGTGTGGGGGGTTACATTCAGTACTTC.

This clonotype has a single count. The rearrangement uses TRBV7-2 and TRBJ2-1; D is tentatively TRBD1 or TRBD2 (5 bases each). Deletions cut 4 bases from V and 7 bases from J, with 8 bases between. The germline V gene has CDR1 SGHTA and CDR2 FQGNSA. The CDR3 length is 12 residues. CDR3 protein: CASSSGPNEQFF. CDR3 nucleotides: TGTGCCAGCAGCTCGGGACCGAATGAGCAGTTCTTC.

A few counts support this clonotype. V and J are TRBV11-2 and TRBJ2-7; D call uncertain. V was cut by 1 base and J by 2 bases, with 9 bases left in between. CDR3 length: 14 amino acids. CDR1 is SGHAT and CDR2 is FQNNGV in the germline V gene. CDR3 amino acids: CASSLVLGTYEQYF. The CDR3 nucleotides are TGTGCCAGCAGCTTAGTTTTGGGGACCTACGAGCAGTACTTC.

This clonotype was picked up a small number of times. In DNA form, the CDR3 reads TGCAGTGCTAGTTGGGGGTTGGGCACCGGGGAGCTGTTTTTT. Translating gives CSASWGLGTGELFF. This chain uses TRBV20-1 with TRBJ2-2, with D possibly being TRBD1 or TRBD2 (5 bases each). The CDR3 consists of 14 residues. CDR1 and CDR2 from the germline V gene are DFQATT and SNEGSKA (reference sequence). V lost 3 bases and J lost 4, with 12 bases in between.

The V call is TRBV15, the J call TRBJ2-7, with D possibly TRBD1 on 7 matching bases. Germline V gene sequence: CDR1 LNHNV, CDR2 YYDKDF (reference sequence). CDR3 length: 14 amino acids. Trimming took off 6 bases at V and 2 bases at J, with 14 bases between the two ends. Written as DNA, the CDR3 is TGTGCCACCAGTAGGCCAGGGGGGACCTACGAGCAGTACTTC. As protein: CATSRPGGTYEQYF.

This rearrangement joins TRBV20-1 to TRBJ1-4, with D perhaps matching TRBD1 (5 bases). Germline V lookup: CDR1 DFQATT, CDR2 SNEGSKA (reference sequence). The V end lost 5 bases, the J end lost 4 bases, and 11 bases lay between the germline ends. CDR3 length: 13 residues. CDR3: CSAETAYNEKLFF. CDR3 sequence (DNA): TGCAGTGCTGAGACAGCCTATAATGAAAAACTGTTTTTT.

The chain combines TRBV11-2 with TRBJ2-1, with a tentative D call TRBD1 (5 bases). V was pared by 0 bases and J by 6 bases, with 9 bases between. The CDR3 runs 14 residues. The V gene's germline CDR1 is SGHAT and CDR2 FQNNGV. The CDR3 coding sequence is TGTGCCAGCAGCTTAGAACGACAGAGCAATGAGCAGTTCTTC. Its protein product is CASSLERQSNEQFF. The whole variable domain, filled in from reference TRBV11-2 and TRBJ2-1, reads EAGVAQSPRYKIIEKRQSVAFWCNPISGHATLYWYQQILGQGPKLLIQFQNNGVVDDSQLPKDRFSAERLKGVDSTLKIQPAKLEDSAVYLCASSLERQSNEQFFGPGTRLTVL.

The V call is TRBV7-2, the J call TRBJ2-3; the D is unclear. Per germline, CDR1 SGHTA and CDR2 FQGNSA. V gave up 3 bases and J gave up 5 bases, with 12 bases separating them. This CDR3 is built from 14 residues. The DNA of the CDR3 is TGTGCCAGCAGCTTCCGGGCCGTCGGAGATACGCAGTATTTT. This translates into CASSFRAVGDTQYF.

This clonotype was detected only a few times. The CDR3 loop is CASSSRGLADSYNEQFF. The DNA for the CDR3 is TGTGCCAGCAGCTCTCGTGGACTAGCGGACTCCTACAATGAGCAGTTCTTC. The chain uses TRBV7-2 and TRBJ2-1; 10 nucleotides agree with TRBD2. V trimming: 4 bases; J trimming: 0 bases; junction bases outside the gene matches: 6. Germline assignment: CDR1 SGHTA and CDR2 FQGNSA. This CDR3 contains 17 residues.